This passage covers 26 T cell receptor beta chains from one sample sequenced in a study of vaccination and CD4 T cells after COVID-19. Specified time point: late sampling 161 to 241 days after vaccination in a few convalescent patients. The treatment is: approximately nine-day PBMC culture with coronavirus spike peptide pools or control peptides (ViraFEST assay). Antigens for these TCRs are unknown. Cultured CD4+ T-cell DNA underwent Oncomine TCR Beta short-read sequencing. TCRdb redid the calling of the PCR reads with MiXCR, one entry per CDR3 protein. Among fewer than 25,000 distinct CDR3 sequences, around 42% were seen once, and the ten largest hold 9% to 10%. The sequences come from CD4+ T cells from blood, cultured in vitro, collected about 7 months after SARS-CoV-2 vaccination. These receptors all stem from a human donor who had recovered from COVID-19.

As for this clonotype: At one end the junction does not follow the germline gene, possibly because of a read error. The V call is TRBV6-1, the J call TRBJ1-2, with TRBD1 matching over 7 bases. This CDR3 spans 14 amino acids. In germline, CDR1 is MNHNS, CDR2 SASEGT. In DNA, the CDR3 is TGTGCCATCAGTGAGACACGGGACAGTGGGGGCTACACCTTC. The encoded protein is CAISETRDSGGYTF.

The chain uses TRBV7-2 and TRBJ2-7, with 14 bases identical to TRBD2. Germline CDR1 SGHTA, CDR2 FQGNSA. The V gene end was trimmed by 5 bases and the J gene end by 6 bases; junction bases not matched to a gene: 15. The CDR3 totals 18 residues. The chain's CDR3 is CASSPSLRLAGGGVEQYF. As DNA, the CDR3 is TGTGCCAGCAGCCCGAGCCTCCGACTAGCGGGAGGGGGGGTCGAGCAGTACTTC.

This chain uses TRBV27 with TRBJ2-5, with D unclear. Germline V lookup: CDR1 MNHEY, CDR2 SMNVEV (reference sequence). The CDR3 is 13 amino acids. Trimming shortened V by 6 bases and J by 0 bases, and 8 bases separated the two germline ends. This CDR3 reads CASSSNNQETQYF. CDR3 coding DNA: TGTGCCAGCAGCTCTAACAACCAAGAGACCCAGTACTTC.

By frequency in the sample, this clonotype is medium-sized. V gene TRBV7-2 combines with J gene TRBJ2-5; D gene unclear. The V and J ends lost 2 bases and 2 bases respectively, with 0 bases between them. Germline V CDR1 and CDR2: SGHTA, FQGNSA. The CDR3 spans 11 residues. Written as DNA, the CDR3 is TGTGCCAGCAGCTTACAAGAGACCCAGTACTTC. This encodes CASSLQETQYF.

This chain links TRBV7-2 with TRBJ2-5, with 11 bases that match TRBD2. The trim removed 4 bases at V and 0 bases at J, leaving 10 bases unmatched. Germline assignment: CDR1 SGHTA and CDR2 FQGNSA. The CDR3 totals 18 residues. Here the CDR3 DNA reads TGTGCCAGCAGCTATCTAATGACTAGCGGGACGTACCAAGAGACCCAGTACTTC. This translates into CASSYLMTSGTYQETQYF.

The CDR3 DNA reads as TGTGCCAGCAGCTTAGCGTTGGAAAACACTGAAGCTTTCTTT. Translation: CASSLALENTEAFF. The rearrangement uses TRBV7-9 and TRBJ1-1; D uncertain. Trimming pared 0 bases from V and 2 bases from J, leaving 7 bases between. Germline V lookup: CDR1 SEHNR, CDR2 FQNEAQ (reference sequence). This CDR3 spans 14 amino acids.

This chain joins TRBV20-1 and TRBJ2-2; no firm D call. Trimming took off 3 bases at V and 1 base at J, with 6 bases between the two ends. The V gene's germline CDR1 is DFQATT and CDR2 SNEGSKA (reference sequence). This CDR3 spans 13 amino acids. CDR3 DNA: TGCAGTGCTAGCGGTGGGAACACCGGGGAGCTGTTTTTT. This codes for CSASGGNTGELFF.

This clonotype was recorded only once. The rearrangement uses TRBV20-1 and TRBJ2-5, with D possibly being TRBD2 (5 bases). V shed 0 bases and J shed 3 bases, with 14 bases lying between them. The germline V gene encodes CDR1 DFQATT and CDR2 SNEGSKA (reference sequence). The CDR3 has 15 residues. In DNA form, the CDR3 reads TGCAGTGCTAGAGATCTGGGGAGATTGGAAGAGACCCAGTACTTC. It yields the protein CSARDLGRLEETQYF.

The V and J genes are TRBV6-1 and TRBJ2-1, with 9 bases fitting TRBD2. The V gene's germline CDR1 is MNHNS and CDR2 SASEGT. The CDR3 is 16 amino acids. V shed 6 bases and J 3 bases; nucleotides not matched to a gene: 9. The CDR3 sequence is CASRNALAGHYNEQFF. CDR3 coding DNA: TGTGCCAGCAGGAACGCGCTAGCGGGACACTACAATGAGCAGTTCTTC.

The genes are TRBV2 and TRBJ2-1, with 14 bases lining up with TRBD2. The germline gives CDR1 SNHLY, CDR2 FYNNEI. The J segment lost 7 bases and the V segment lost 5 bases, leaving 4 bases of the junction unmatched. This CDR3 region has 15 residues. CDR3 nucleotide sequence: TGTGCCAGCAGTAAGACTAGCGGGAGGGCGAATGAGCAGTTCTTC. Amino acids: CASSKTSGRANEQFF.

In its sample, this clonotype is medium-sized. The V call is TRBV2, the J call TRBJ2-1; tentative D call: TRBD1 (5 bases). V was pared by 2 bases and J by 10 bases, with 18 bases between. Per germline, CDR1 SNHLY and CDR2 FYNNEI. The CDR3 contains 15 residues. DNA of the CDR3: TGTGCCAGCAGTGAACTCCTAGGGGTAGTCGGGGAGCAGTTCTTC. Its translation is CASSELLGVVGEQFF.

The chain couples TRBV11-3 to TRBJ2-5; D is tentatively TRBD1 or TRBD2 (5 bases each). The V gene's germline CDR1 is SGHNT and CDR2 YENEEA. V was cut by 0 bases and J by 5 bases, with 13 bases left in between. The CDR3 sequence is 15 residues long. As DNA, the CDR3 is TGTGCCAGCAGCTTAGAAGGGACCGCTCTTGAGACCCAGTACTTC. Translation: CASSLEGTALETQYF.

V and J are TRBV20-1 and TRBJ2-5; D might be TRBD2 (5 bases). The CDR3 contains 15 residues. CDR1 and CDR2 from the germline V gene are DFQATT and SNEGSKA (reference sequence). V was shortened by 3 bases and J by 9 bases, with 23 bases between the two germline ends. CDR3 nucleotide sequence: TGCAGTGCTAGTAGCCAGCCTCGAGGGCTGCAGTCCCAGTACTTC. This encodes CSASSQPRGLQSQYF.

This chain uses TRBV5-6 with TRBJ2-5; perhaps TRBD2 as D (5 bases). Germline loops: CDR1 SGHDT, CDR2 YYEEEE. V was shortened by 2 bases and J by 3 bases, with 11 bases between the two germline ends. The CDR3 runs to 14 residues. The CDR3 bases are TGTGCCAGCAGCTTTCGGACTCCTGAAGAGACCCAGTACTTC. It translates to CASSFRTPEETQYF.

This clonotype was counted between two and nine times. The rearrangement joins TRBV6-1 to TRBJ1-2; 7 positions match TRBD1. Germline V gives CDR1 MNHNS, CDR2 SASEGT. This CDR3 region has 14 residues. J gave up 4 bases and V 5 bases, and 7 bases lay outside the gene matches. CDR3 protein: CASSQGTVAYGYTF. Here the CDR3 DNA reads TGTGCCAGCAGTCAAGGGACAGTAGCCTATGGCTACACCTTC.

The V gene is TRBV10-3, the J gene TRBJ2-1; D remains ambiguous. V lost 3 bases, J lost 10 bases, and 7 bases lay in between. The CDR3 is 11 residues long. The germline CDR1 and CDR2 sequences are ENHRY and SYGVKD. The CDR3 nucleotides are TGTGCCATCAGTGAAGGTCTAGAGCAGTTCTTC. This gives the protein CAISEGLEQFF.

In its sample, this clonotype was seen once. J is TRBJ2-1 and V is TRBV7-7; D gene uncertain. Germline V gene sequence: CDR1 SSHAT, CDR2 FNYEAQ (reference sequence). The germline V and J ends were trimmed by 1 base and 10 bases, with 11 bases remaining between them. The CDR3 loop spans 13 amino acids. The CDR3 nucleotides are TGTGCCAGCAGCTTAGATCGGACCGGAGAGCAGTTCTTC. This codes for CASSLDRTGEQFF.

The chain links TRBV7-2 to TRBJ2-3; D might be TRBD2 (5 bases). Trimming removed 5 bases from V and 1 base from J, with 13 bases in between. There are 15 residues in the CDR3. CDR1 is SGHTA, CDR2 FQGNSA, per germline. CDR3 loop: CASSRVGGGTDTQYF. CDR3 bases: TGTGCCAGCAGCCGAGTAGGAGGTGGCACAGATACGCAGTATTTT.

The CDR3 DNA reads as TGTGCCAGCAGCCGGGACACCTTATCCTACGAGCAGTACTTC. Translated, it gives CASSRDTLSYEQYF. The chain carries TRBV6-1 and TRBJ2-7; tentatively, D is TRBD1 (6 bases). Trimming pared 6 bases from V and 1 base from J, leaving 13 bases between. Germline-derived CDR1 and CDR2 are MNHNS and SASEGT. This CDR3 is built from 14 residues.

In DNA form, the CDR3 reads TGTGCCAGCACTCGAGCGGGGCTCAGTGGGACCCAGTACTTC. The encoded protein is CASTRAGLSGTQYF. The chain carries TRBV6-1 and TRBJ2-5; 7 bases map to TRBD2. V gave up 7 bases and J gave up 7 bases; unmatched junction bases: 12. The CDR3 sequence is 14 residues long. Germline V gene lookup returns CDR1 MNHNS and CDR2 SASEGT.

The gene calls are TRBV7-2 and TRBJ2-1; 15 bases are a match to TRBD2. Trimming removed 6 bases from V and 7 bases from J; junction bases left unmatched: 1. CDR3 length: 14 amino acids. Germline CDR1 SGHTA, CDR2 FQGNSA. The CDR3 here is CASRGTSGRNEQFF. CDR3 DNA: TGTGCCAGCAGGGGGACTAGCGGGAGGAATGAGCAGTTCTTC.

V and J are TRBV28 and TRBJ1-6, with no clear D. V gave up 7 bases and J gave up 10 bases, with 17 bases separating them. This CDR3 comprises 14 residues. Germline V gene sequence: CDR1 MDHEN, CDR2 SYDVKM. In DNA form, the CDR3 reads TGTGCCAGCATAAGGGAAGGGAGTATCTCACCCCTCCACTTT. It codes for CASIREGSISPLHF. The full variable domain, with the rest looked up from reference TRBV28 and TRBJ1-6, is DVKVTQSSRYLVKRTGEKVFLECVQDMDHENMFWYRQDPGLGLRLIYFSYDVKMKEKGDIPEGYSVSREKKERFSLILESASTNQTSMYLCASIREGSISPLHFGNGTRLTVT.

J is TRBJ1-2 and V is TRBV28; D is unresolved. Trimming removed 6 bases at V and 4 bases at J, with 21 bases between. Looked up from germline, CDR1 is MDHEN and CDR2 is SYDVKM. The CDR3 is 16 amino acids. CDR3 sequence (DNA): TGTGCCAGCAGACCCGGTGGGCCTCCAATGCCCTATGGCTACACCTTC. Its translation is CASRPGGPPMPYGYTF.

V and J are TRBV4-1 and TRBJ2-7; tentatively, D is TRBD1 or TRBD2 (6 bases each). CDR1 and CDR2 (germline): MGHRA, YSYEKL. Trimming pared 4 bases from V and 5 bases from J, leaving 18 bases between. The CDR3 runs 15 residues. CDR3 residues: CASSPPRRGHHEQYF. The DNA of the CDR3 is TGCGCCAGCAGCCCCCCCCGGAGGGGACACCACGAGCAGTACTTC.

The chain couples TRBV6-1 to TRBJ2-1; 10 bases match TRBD2. The CDR3 totals 16 residues. Germline lookup yields CDR1 MNHNS and CDR2 SASEGT. V shed 5 bases, J shed 7 bases, and the junction held 11 bases outside the gene matches. The CDR3 nucleotides read TGTGCCAGCAGTAAGATCACCGGGACTAGCGTGAATGAGCAGTTCTTC. Residues: CASSKITGTSVNEQFF.

This clonotype was seen a handful of times. CDR3 protein: CASSVGTRGETQYF. The CDR3 DNA is TGTGCCAGCAGCGTGGGGACCCGGGGGGAGACCCAGTACTTC. V usage is TRBV7-2 and J usage is TRBJ2-5, with D tentatively TRBD2 (6 bases). The CDR3 is 14 residues long. Germline assignment: CDR1 SGHTA and CDR2 FQGNSA. Trimming stripped 5 bases from V and 5 bases from J, with 15 bases between.